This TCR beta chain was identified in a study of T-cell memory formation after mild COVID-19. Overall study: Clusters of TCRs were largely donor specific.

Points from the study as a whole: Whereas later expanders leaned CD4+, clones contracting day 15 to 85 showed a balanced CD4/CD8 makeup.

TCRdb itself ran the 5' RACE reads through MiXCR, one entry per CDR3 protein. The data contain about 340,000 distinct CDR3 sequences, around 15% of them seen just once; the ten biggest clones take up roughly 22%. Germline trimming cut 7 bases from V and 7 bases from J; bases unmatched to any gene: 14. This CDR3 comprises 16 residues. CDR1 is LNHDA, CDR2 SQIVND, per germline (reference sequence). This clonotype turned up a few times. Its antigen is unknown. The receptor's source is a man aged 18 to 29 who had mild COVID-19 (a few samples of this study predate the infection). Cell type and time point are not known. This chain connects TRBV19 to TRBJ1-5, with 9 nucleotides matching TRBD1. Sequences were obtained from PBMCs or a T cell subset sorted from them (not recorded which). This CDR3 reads CASNFWGTGYGQPQHF. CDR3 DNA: TGTGCCAGTAACTTTTGGGGGACAGGGTATGGGCAGCCCCAGCATTTT.